This T cell receptor (beta chain) was identified in a study of blood T cell repertoires in COVID-19. Across the whole study: There were acute and convalescent COVID-19 samples, and they came from the United States, Italy and Spain.

The V gene's germline CDR1 is SGHRS and CDR2 YFSETQ. Trimming cost V 4 bases and J 4 bases; bases outside gene matches: 8. The CDR3 spans 15 residues. By share of the sample, this clone is medium-sized. Source study methods: From reference gene primer amplification, estimates of nucleated cell counts were derived. TCRdb's copy holds only in-frame clones and misses some; the assay was immunoSEQ multiplex PCR. The V and J calls and clone size come from that table; D and trimming were worked out from the DNA. This sample has under 150,000 clones; almost 85% occur once, and the top ten carry around 7.6%. The chain joins TRBV5-1 to TRBJ1-3; 7 positions agree with TRBD1. Sequencing was performed on peripheral blood. This TCR derives from a man in his 70s with active or convalescent COVID-19. The CDR3 here is CASSRGQPAGNTIYF. The CDR3 nucleotides read TGCGCCAGCAGCCGGGGACAGCCGGCCGGAAACACCATATATTTT.